Sequencing of this T cell receptor (beta chain) was carried out in a study of blood T cell repertoires in COVID-19 (dated by TCRdb to about 2020). The study in broad terms: Collaborator samples came from the United States, Italy and Spain and covered acute and convalescent phases of COVID-19. Samples were obtained from the ongoing ImmuneRACE study (first 160 participants) and from some 1,300 subjects provided by 6 global collaborators. The repertoires were released in a freely available public database intended as a resource for research on the immune response to SARS-CoV-2. Nearly every sample came with metadata listing a de-identified subject ID, COVID-19 status, age in years and sex. Deeply sampled blood TCRbeta repertoires from subjects exposed to, actively infected with, or recovered from COVID-19 were included in the dataset. The material from the prospective study consisted of cDNA or gDNA derived from T cells, B-cell-depleted T cells, or PBMCs. Where available, HLA class I and class II types were obtained from metadata supplied by the sample provider rather than from assay-based typing. What the study reported, not specific to this receptor: The quantity of clinical and demographic metadata differed by source and by participant and was supplied without curation.

Details on this clone: No cognate antigen has been identified for it. A junction end diverges from the germline sequence, so it may reflect a read error.

Whole blood was collected in K2EDTA tubes by collaborating institutions according to the institutions' own protocols. For TCRbeta analysis, collaborator samples were shipped as frozen whole blood, as isolated PBMCs, or as DNA extracted from either sample type. The immunoSEQ Assay, a bias-controlled multiplex PCR, was used to amplify TCRbeta CDR3 regions from genomic DNA. The original methods were these. The number of nucleated cells in each sample was estimated from the amplification of reference gene primers within the assay. To quantify the absolute abundance of each unique TCRbeta CDR3 rearrangement, sequence reads were collapsed and filtered. For each sample, productive Simpson clonality was calculated as the square root of Simpson's diversity index across productive rearrangements. What TCRdb holds here is the immuneACCESS table cut down to in-frame rearrangements. Part of the clones is not present; checked against another copy, under half of the missing clones reflect an unresolved V gene, and the others are unexplained. V, J and clone size derive from that table, while D and trimming were established from the DNA sequence. A total of some 120,000 clones appear in this sample, around 85% of them only once. The leading ten clones occupy 16% of the sample.

The CDR3 has 15 amino acids, counting the end cysteine and phenylalanine. The sequence is cut down to CDR3 DNA, 45 bases in frame from base 1. In this chain, TRBV5-3 is recombined with TRBJ2-1; a tentative D call is TRBD2 (6 bases match). TRBV5-3 is reported as an ORF; its role is uncertain. The clonotype originates from a woman in her 50s with acute or convalescent COVID-19. The specimen sequenced was peripheral blood. This receptor has the CDR3 CARSSRDFLYHEQFF. In nucleotide form, the sequence is TGTGCCAGAAGCTCCCGGGACTTCCTCTACCATGAGCAGTTCTTC.